This TCR beta chain emerged from a study of cytomegalovirus exposure and HLA in healthy donors. Broader study findings: 150 to 200 TCR beta chains were listed as cytomegalovirus-associated. Later analysis associated a missense DCLRE1C variant with TCR beta V- and J-gene trimming.

V was pared by 6 bases and J by 5 bases, with 11 bases of the junction left unmatched. The V gene's germline CDR1 is SGHAT and CDR2 FQDESV (reference sequence). The CDR3 contains 16 residues. This clone was counted between two and nine times. The antigen remains undetermined. Primers: 60 Vbeta forward and 13 Jbeta reverse. Profiled with immunoSEQ multiplex PCR; TCRdb holds only in-frame clones, not every one. The data hold about 96,000 clones, with 64% observed a single time. The sequence was obtained from a man in his 60s in good health and CMV-seronegative. The chain combines TRBV11-1 with TRBJ2-1; 9 bases are a match to TRBD2. Input material: PBMCs. This CDR3 is CASSYLTSGSNNEQFF. In DNA, the CDR3 is TGTGCCAGCAGTTACCTGACTAGCGGAAGTAACAATGAGCAGTTCTTC. Together with reference TRBV11-1 and TRBJ2-1, the CDR3 gives the full variable domain: EAEVAQSPRYKITEKSQAVAFWCDPISGHATLYWYRQILGQGPELLVQFQDESVVDDSQLPKDRFSAERLKGVDSTLKIQPAELGDSAMYLCASSYLTSGSNNEQFFGPGTRLTVL.